These 9 T cell receptor beta chains were all obtained from the same sample, sequenced in a study of cytomegalovirus exposure and HLA in healthy donors. Primers: 60 Vbeta forward and 13 Jbeta reverse. Sequenced by immunoSEQ multiplex PCR; TCRdb stores in-frame clones only, minus some. Among about 160,000 clones listed, roughly 84% were seen once. Specimen: PBMCs. The receptors shown here come from a man aged 50 to 59 in good health and CMV-seropositive.

This chain connects TRBV5-1 to TRBJ2-1; 11 bases are a match to TRBD2. Germline CDR1 is SGHRS and CDR2 is YFSETQ. The CDR3 is 16 amino acids. Trimming cost V 5 bases and J 2 bases; bases outside gene matches: 6. CDR3 nucleotide sequence: TGCGCCAGCAGAGGATCTAGCGGGGGGACCTACAATGAGCAGTTCTTC. Its translation: CASRGSSGGTYNEQFF.

This clone has just a few counts. The V and J genes are TRBV19 and TRBJ2-2, with TRBD2 matching 8 bases. The CDR3 totals 14 residues. After removal of 5 bases from V and 7 bases from J, the junction contained 6 bases not matched to a gene. Germline loops: CDR1 LNHDA, CDR2 SQIVND (reference sequence). The CDR3: CASSYGLAVGELFF. Written as DNA, the CDR3 is TGTGCCAGTAGTTATGGACTAGCAGTCGGGGAGCTGTTTTTT.

The V and J genes are TRBV6-1 and TRBJ1-1, with D possibly matching TRBD1 (6 bases). The CDR3 covers 15 residues. Germline values: CDR1 MNHNS, CDR2 SASEGT. With 1 base removed from V and 5 bases from J, the gap between germline ends came to 14 bases. Written as DNA, the CDR3 is TGTGCCAGCAGTGAAGTTCGGACAGCCAAAACTGAAGCTTTCTTT. It is translated as CASSEVRTAKTEAFF.

The chain uses TRBV14 and TRBJ1-2; D call uncertain. CDR1 and CDR2 (germline): SGHDN, FVKESK. CDR3 length: 15 residues. Trimming took off 0 bases at V and 8 bases at J, with 16 bases between the two ends. Here the CDR3 DNA reads TGTGCCAGCAGCCAAGATCGAGGAGGGCGACGGGGCTACACCTTC. Amino acid sequence: CASSQDRGGRRGYTF.

As DNA, the CDR3 is TGTGCCAGCAGCCCCCAACTAGCGGGGGGTATCAATGAGCAGTTCTTC. This translates into CASSPQLAGGINEQFF. The chain carries TRBV5-6 and TRBJ2-1; 12 nucleotides align to TRBD2. The V segment lost 4 bases and the J segment 6 bases; nucleotides outside the gene matches: 8. The germline V gene encodes CDR1 SGHDT and CDR2 YYEEEE. The CDR3 runs to 16 residues. Drawing the rest from reference TRBV5-6 and TRBJ2-1, the complete variable domain is DAGVTQSPTHLIKTRGQQVTLRCSPKSGHDTVSWYQQALGQGPQFIFQYYEEEERQRGNFPDRFSGHQFPNYSSELNVNALLLGDSALYLCASSPQLAGGINEQFFGPGTRLTVL.

This clone appeared once. The genes are TRBV6-5 and TRBJ1-2; a possible D gene is TRBD1 (6 bases). CDR3 length: 14 residues. The germline V gene encodes CDR1 MNHEY and CDR2 SVGAGI. Trimming stripped 6 bases from V and 3 bases from J, with 14 bases between. In DNA, the CDR3 is TGTGCCAGCAGCCCGGGACAAGGATACTATGGCTACACCTTC. It codes for CASSPGQGYYGYTF.

DNA of the CDR3: TGTGCCAGCAGCGATGACGAAAGCGGCACTGAAGCTTTCTTT. Translating it yields CASSDDESGTEAFF. The chain links TRBV6-5 to TRBJ1-1; D is unresolved. CDR1 is MNHEY, CDR2 SVGAGI, per germline. The CDR3 extends over 14 amino acids. Between the trimmed V and J ends, which lost 6 bases and 4 bases, there was a span of 15 bases.

This chain uses TRBV11-3 with TRBJ2-5; 11 bases agree with TRBD1. J gave up 10 bases and V 4 bases, and 8 bases lay outside the gene matches. CDR1 and CDR2 (germline): SGHNT, YENEEA. This CDR3 is 14 amino acids long. The chain's CDR3 is CASSSGTGGLVQYF. CDR3 in DNA: TGTGCCAGCAGCTCCGGGACAGGGGGTTTGGTCCAGTACTTC.

V is TRBV18 and J is TRBJ2-1; no definite D call. Between the trimmed V and J ends, which lost 2 bases and 0 bases, there was a span of 11 bases. The CDR3 is 16 amino acids. The germline CDR1 and CDR2 sequences are KGHSH and LQKENI. CDR3: CASSPMSPVSYNEQFF. The CDR3 coding sequence is TGTGCCAGCTCACCAATGTCCCCGGTCTCCTACAATGAGCAGTTCTTC.